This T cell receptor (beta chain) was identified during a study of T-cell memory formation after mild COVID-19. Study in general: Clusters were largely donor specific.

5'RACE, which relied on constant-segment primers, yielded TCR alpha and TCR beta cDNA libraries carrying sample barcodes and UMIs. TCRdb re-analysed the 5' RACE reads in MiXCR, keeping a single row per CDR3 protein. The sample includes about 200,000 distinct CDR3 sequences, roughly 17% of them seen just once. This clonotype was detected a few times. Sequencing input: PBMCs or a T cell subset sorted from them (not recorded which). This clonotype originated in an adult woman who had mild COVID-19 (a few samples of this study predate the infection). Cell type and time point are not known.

The CDR3 spells CATAEGLDTQYF. In DNA, the CDR3 is TGTGCCACGGCTGAGGGGCTAGATACGCAGTATTTT. V and J are TRBV24-1 and TRBJ2-3; D might be TRBD1 or TRBD2, each matching 5 bases. The CDR3 covers 12 residues. Trimming took off 10 bases at V and 5 bases at J, with 12 bases between the two ends. CDR1 KGHDR and CDR2 SFDVKD come from the germline V gene.